The 16 T cell receptor beta chains in this list originate from one sample, sequenced in a study of CXCR3-negative and CXCR3-positive naive CD8 T cells (dated by TCRdb to the late 2010s). The sample was run on a NextSeq 550. The Human TCR Profiling Kit (MiLaboratory) was used to make UMI-labeled 5' RACE TRB cDNA libraries. The reads, reprocessed by TCRdb, yield one row per CDR3 protein sequence and no DNA. The table kept for this sample lists 90,000 to 95,000 distinct CDR3 sequences. The top ten clonotypes cover over 1.5% of the sample. Sequencing used naive CXCR3- CD8+ T cells from blood. The cell subset or site label on this specimen signifies: CD45RO-CCR7+CD27+CD95- naive CD8+ T cells lacking CXCR3 (TNR3-). Receptors were obtained from a human donor in good health. Some clones in this sample may be carry-over from other donors' samples.

The chain employs TRBV29-1 and TRBJ2-1; TCRdb selects TRBD1, and the lack of DNA leaves this call unchecked. Germline lookup yields CDR1 SQVTM and CDR2 ANQGSEA. The CDR3 has 11 amino acids. CDR3 protein: CSVPRGNEQFF.

V and J are TRBV14 and TRBJ2-3; TCRdb indicates TRBD1, and absent DNA this call remains unverified. Germline loops: CDR1 SGHDN, CDR2 FVKESK. The CDR3 runs to 14 residues. CDR3 residues: CASSQLGGLDTQYF.

The chain links TRBV4-1 to TRBJ2-1; TCRdb calls TRBD2, which cannot be checked without DNA. The germline V gene encodes CDR1 MGHRA and CDR2 YSYEKL. CDR3 length equals 16 residues. The CDR3 here is CASSPIAGGTYNEQFF.

The chain employs TRBV7-2 and TRBJ1-3. Germline-derived CDR1 and CDR2 are SGHTA and FQGNSA. The CDR3 has 13 amino acids. This CDR3 reads CASSAGGGNTIYF. Full variable domain (outside the CDR3, taken from reference TRBV7-2 and TRBJ1-3): GAGVSQSPSNKVTEKGKDVELRCDPISGHTALYWYRQSLGQGLEFLIYFQGNSAPDKSGLPSDRFSAERTGGSVSTLTIQRTQQEDSAVYLCASSAGGGNTIYFGEGSWLTVV.

This chain connects TRBV12-3 or TRBV12-4 to TRBJ2-1. CDR3 length equals 15 residues. The CDR3 spells CASSLGDSSYNEQFF.

This sequence joins TRBV28 and TRBJ2-3. Looked up from germline, CDR1 is MDHEN and CDR2 is SYDVKM. This CDR3 spans 17 amino acids. The CDR3 loop reads CASYYSWVKASTDTQYF.

The rearrangement links TRBV29-1 to TRBJ2-5; TCRdb's assignment of TRBD2 cannot be checked, as there is no DNA. The CDR3 has 16 amino acids. CDR1 SQVTM and CDR2 ANQGSEA come from the germline V gene. The CDR3 here is CSVEVPRTGGEETQYF.

This sequence joins TRBV6-2 or TRBV6-3 and TRBJ2-1; absent DNA, TCRdb's TRBD2 call cannot be checked. The CDR3 runs to 21 residues. The V gene's germline CDR1 is MNHEY and CDR2 SVGEGT. CDR3 sequence: CASSYPERREGPQSSYNEQFF.

The chain recombines TRBV20-1 with TRBJ2-3; TCRdb indicates TRBD2, and absent DNA this call remains unverified. The CDR3 runs to 16 residues. The germline CDR1 and CDR2 sequences are DFQATT and SNEGSKA (reference sequence). CDR3 amino acids: CSARDWSGTYTDTQYF.

The chain carries TRBV29-1 and TRBJ2-1; there is no DNA to check the TCRdb D call of TRBD1. The CDR3 sequence is 15 residues long. Germline V gene data show CDR1 as SQVTM and CDR2 as ANQGSEA. The CDR3 sequence: CSVGGALSSYNEQFF.

V and J are TRBV6-6 and TRBJ2-7; TCRdb names TRBD1, which stays unverified in the absence of DNA. This CDR3 is 14 amino acids long. CDR1 MNHNY and CDR2 SVGAGI come from the germline V gene (reference sequence). The CDR3: CASRLTGRSYEQYF.

The chain has TRBV4-1 and TRBJ2-7; the TCRdb call, TRBD2, lacks DNA for checking. CDR1 is MGHRA and CDR2 is YSYEKL in the germline V gene. This CDR3 contains 16 residues. The CDR3 here is CASSQDWAGGGYEQYF.

The chain uses TRBV30 and TRBJ2-7; the TCRdb D gene call, TRBD1, has no DNA to confirm it. Germline loops: CDR1 GTSNPN, CDR2 SVGIG (reference sequence). The CDR3 extends over 14 amino acids. CDR3 region: CAWSYGTGTYEQYF.

V is TRBV7-9 and J is TRBJ1-5. There are 12 residues in the CDR3. Germline CDR1 SEHNR, CDR2 FQNEAQ (reference sequence). This CDR3 reads CASSSSDQPQHF.

The V call is TRBV7-3, the J call TRBJ2-1. The V gene's germline CDR1 is SGHTA and CDR2 FQGTGA. CDR3 length: 14 amino acids. CDR3 sequence reads: CASSPVYPWNEQFF.

The chain links TRBV9 to TRBJ2-5; TCRdb outputs TRBD2, but without DNA this stays unchecked. The CDR3 is 16 residues long. Germline CDR1 is SGDLS and CDR2 is YYNGEE. The CDR3 spells CASSVAASGEQETQYF.